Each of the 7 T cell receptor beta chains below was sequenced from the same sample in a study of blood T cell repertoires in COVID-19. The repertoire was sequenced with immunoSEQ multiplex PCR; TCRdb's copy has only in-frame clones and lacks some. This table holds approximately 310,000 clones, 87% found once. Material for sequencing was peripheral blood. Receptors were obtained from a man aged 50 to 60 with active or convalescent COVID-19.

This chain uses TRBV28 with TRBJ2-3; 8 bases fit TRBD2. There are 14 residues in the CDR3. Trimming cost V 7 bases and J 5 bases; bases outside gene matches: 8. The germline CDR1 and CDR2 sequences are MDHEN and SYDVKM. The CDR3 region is CASNPGGALDTQYF. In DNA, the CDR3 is TGTGCCAGCAACCCGGGGGGGGCTTTAGATACGCAGTATTTT.

This CDR3 is CASSPDRAVADTQYF. In nucleotides, the CDR3 is TGTGCCAGCTCACCAGACAGGGCGGTTGCAGATACGCAGTATTTT. The chain recombines TRBV18 with TRBJ2-3, with 7 bases matching TRBD1. Germline trimming cut 2 bases from V and 4 bases from J; bases unmatched to any gene: 6. Per the germline V gene, CDR1 is KGHSH and CDR2 is LQKENI. The CDR3 contains 15 residues.

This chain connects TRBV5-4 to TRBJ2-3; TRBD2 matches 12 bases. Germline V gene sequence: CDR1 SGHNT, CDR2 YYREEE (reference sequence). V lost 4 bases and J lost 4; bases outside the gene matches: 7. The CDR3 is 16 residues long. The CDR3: CASSHRLAGVADTQYF. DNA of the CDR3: TGTGCCAGCAGCCACAGACTAGCGGGAGTAGCAGATACGCAGTATTTT.

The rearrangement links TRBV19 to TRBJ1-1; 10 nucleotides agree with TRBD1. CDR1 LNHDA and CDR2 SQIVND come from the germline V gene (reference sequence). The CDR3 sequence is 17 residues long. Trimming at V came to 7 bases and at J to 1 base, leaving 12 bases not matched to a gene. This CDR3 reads CASTPYRDRGGNTEAFF. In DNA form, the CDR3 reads TGTGCCAGTACCCCTTACCGGGACAGGGGTGGGAACACTGAAGCTTTCTTT.

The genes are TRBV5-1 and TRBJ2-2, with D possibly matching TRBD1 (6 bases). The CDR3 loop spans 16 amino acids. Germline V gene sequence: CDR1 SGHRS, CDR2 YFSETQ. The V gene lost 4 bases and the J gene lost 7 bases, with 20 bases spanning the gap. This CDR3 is CASSPLRQAAVGELFF. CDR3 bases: TGCGCCAGCAGCCCCCTTCGACAGGCCGCCGTCGGGGAGCTGTTTTTT.

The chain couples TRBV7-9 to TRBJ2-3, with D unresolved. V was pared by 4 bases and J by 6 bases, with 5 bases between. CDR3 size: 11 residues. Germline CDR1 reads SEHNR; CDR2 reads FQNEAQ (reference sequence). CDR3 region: CASSSIDTQYF. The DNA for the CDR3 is TGTGCCAGCAGCTCTATCGATACGCAGTATTTT. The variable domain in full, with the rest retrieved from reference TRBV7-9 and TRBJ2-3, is DTGVSQNPRHKITKRGQNVTFRCDPISEHNRLYWYRQTLGQGPEFLTYFQNEAQLEKSRLLSDRFSAERPKGSFSTLEIQRTEQGDSAMYLCASSSIDTQYFGPGTRLTVL.

The CDR3 bases are TGTGCCAGCAGCTTAGCTGGAACAGCGAACACTGAAGCTTTCTTT. Residues: CASSLAGTANTEAFF. V usage is TRBV7-2 and J usage is TRBJ1-1; D gene uncertain. The germline V gene encodes CDR1 SGHTA and CDR2 FQGNSA. This CDR3 region has 15 residues. The V end was cut by 0 bases, the J end by 1 base, with 9 bases between.